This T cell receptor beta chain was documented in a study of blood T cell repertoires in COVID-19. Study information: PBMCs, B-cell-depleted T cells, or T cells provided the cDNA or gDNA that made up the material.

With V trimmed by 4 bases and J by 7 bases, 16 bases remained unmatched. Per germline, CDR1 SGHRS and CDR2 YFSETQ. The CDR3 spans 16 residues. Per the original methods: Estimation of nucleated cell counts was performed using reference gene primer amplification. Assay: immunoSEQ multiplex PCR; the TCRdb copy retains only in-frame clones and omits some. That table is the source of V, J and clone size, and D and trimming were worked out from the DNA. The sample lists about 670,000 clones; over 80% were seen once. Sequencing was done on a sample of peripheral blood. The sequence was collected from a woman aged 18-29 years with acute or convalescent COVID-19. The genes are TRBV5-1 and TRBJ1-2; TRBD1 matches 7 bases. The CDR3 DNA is TGCGCCAGCAGCAGATTACAGGGGAAGGATCTCTGTGGCTACACCTTC. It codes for CASSRLQGKDLCGYTF.